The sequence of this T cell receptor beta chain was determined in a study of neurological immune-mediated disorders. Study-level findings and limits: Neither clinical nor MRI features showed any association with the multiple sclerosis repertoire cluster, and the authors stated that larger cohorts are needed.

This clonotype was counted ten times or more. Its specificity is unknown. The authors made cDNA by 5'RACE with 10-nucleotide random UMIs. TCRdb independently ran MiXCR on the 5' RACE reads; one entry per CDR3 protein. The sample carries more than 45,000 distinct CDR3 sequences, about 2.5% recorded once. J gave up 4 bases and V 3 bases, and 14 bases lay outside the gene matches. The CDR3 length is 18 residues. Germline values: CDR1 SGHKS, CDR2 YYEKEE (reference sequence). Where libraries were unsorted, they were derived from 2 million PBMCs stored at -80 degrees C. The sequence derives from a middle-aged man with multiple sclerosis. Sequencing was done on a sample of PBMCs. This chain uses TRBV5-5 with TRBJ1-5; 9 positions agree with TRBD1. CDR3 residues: CASSSIYRDRVVNQPQHF. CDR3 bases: TGTGCCAGCAGCTCTATATACCGGGACAGGGTTGTTAATCAGCCCCAGCATTTT.